Following are 22 T cell receptor beta chains from one sample sequenced in a study of blood T cell repertoires in COVID-19. Produced via immunoSEQ multiplex PCR; TCRdb's table is partial and in-frame only. Of about 400,000 clones detected, around 92% appear once; the ten largest clones hold 1.7%. The sequencing input was PBMCs or T cells enriched from blood (not recorded which). The origin of the receptors is a woman aged 25 to 45 who had recovered from COVID-19.

The chain employs TRBV30 and TRBJ2-7, with 7 bases fitting TRBD2. Losses at the gene ends were 3 bases for V and 5 bases for J; bases not matched to a gene: 10. Germline lookup yields CDR1 GTSNPN and CDR2 SVGIG (reference sequence). This CDR3 region has 14 residues. CDR3 coding DNA: TGTGCCTGGAGACGAGCGGGGAGTCCTAACGAGCAGTACTTC. Amino acid sequence: CAWRRAGSPNEQYF.

This rearrangement joins TRBV20-1 to TRBJ1-2; 7 bases fit TRBD1. V lost 3 bases and J lost 4; bases outside the gene matches: 20. Germline V gene lookup returns CDR1 DFQATT and CDR2 SNEGSKA (reference sequence). This CDR3 is built from 18 residues. CDR3: CSASPITGQSRLSYGYTF. DNA of the CDR3: TGCAGTGCTAGTCCTATTACGGGACAGAGCAGGCTTAGCTATGGCTACACCTTC.

The rearrangement uses TRBV4-1 and TRBJ2-7; 8 bases agree with TRBD1. Germline values: CDR1 MGHRA, CDR2 YSYEKL. The CDR3 consists of 16 residues. Losses at the gene ends were 7 bases for V and 5 bases for J; bases not matched to a gene: 16. The CDR3 loop reads CASTPGSDRDFDEQYF. The CDR3 DNA reads TGCGCCAGCACCCCTGGGTCGGACAGGGACTTCGACGAGCAGTACTTC.

The chain couples TRBV6-5 to TRBJ1-3, with 7 bases that match TRBD1. Germline loops: CDR1 MNHEY, CDR2 SVGAGI. This CDR3 has 15 residues. The trim removed 4 bases at V and 4 bases at J, leaving 7 bases unmatched. CDR3 in amino acids: CASSFLTGPGNTIYF. The CDR3 DNA reads TGTGCCAGCAGTTTCTTGACAGGGCCAGGAAACACCATATATTTT.

The rearrangement joins TRBV27 to TRBJ2-1, with TRBD2 as a possible D gene (6 bases). The ends were cut back, 4 bases at V and 1 base at J, with 17 bases in the middle. This CDR3 has 17 residues. The V gene's germline CDR1 is MNHEY and CDR2 SMNVEV (reference sequence). CDR3 nucleotides: TGTGCCAGCAGTTCCCCCGTGTTGCGGGGATCCTACAATGAGCAGTTCTTC. The encoded protein is CASSSPVLRGSYNEQFF.

This chain links TRBV18 with TRBJ1-1; 8 positions match TRBD1. The CDR3 consists of 17 residues. Germline V gene data show CDR1 as KGHSH and CDR2 as LQKENI. V gave up 3 bases and J gave up 3 bases; unmatched junction bases: 12. CDR3 protein: CASSPLGQGAWDTEAFF. The CDR3 region has the DNA TGTGCCAGCTCACCCCTGGGGCAGGGGGCCTGGGACACTGAAGCTTTCTTT.

The chain combines TRBV5-1 with TRBJ1-4, with unresolved D. The CDR3 is made up of 14 amino acids. The V end was cut by 6 bases, the J end by 6 bases, with 15 bases between. CDR1 and CDR2 from the germline V gene are SGHRS and YFSETQ. The CDR3: CASKWLVSDEKLFF. The CDR3 DNA reads TGCGCCAGCAAATGGCTTGTTTCTGATGAAAAACTGTTTTTT.

The chain couples TRBV18 to TRBJ2-1; TRBD2 aligns across 10 bases. Germline assignment: CDR1 KGHSH and CDR2 LQKENI. This CDR3 has 16 amino acids. Trimming took 3 bases from V and 3 from J; bases not matched to a gene: 5. The CDR3 sequence: CASSPLAGDHYNEQFF. The CDR3 DNA reads TGTGCCAGCTCACCCCTAGCGGGAGATCACTACAATGAGCAGTTCTTC.

The chain employs TRBV7-2 and TRBJ1-1, with 7 bases fitting TRBD1. After removal of 2 bases from V and 4 bases from J, the junction contained 7 bases not matched to a gene. This CDR3 comprises 15 residues. Germline V lookup: CDR1 SGHTA, CDR2 FQGNSA. The CDR3 bases are TGTGCCAGCAGCTTAATGTCAGGGGGGTCCACTGAAGCTTTCTTT. This gives the protein CASSLMSGGSTEAFF.

The V call is TRBV7-9, the J call TRBJ1-2; D remains ambiguous. V shed 5 bases and J shed 3 bases, with 7 bases lying between them. The CDR3 spans 12 residues. In germline, CDR1 is SEHNR, CDR2 FQNEAQ (reference sequence). DNA for the CDR3: TGTGCCAGCAGCCGAGACTACTATGGCTACACCTTC. Protein: CASSRDYYGYTF.

The CDR3 DNA sequence: TGTGCCAGCAGCTTAGGAAGCCGCTCTGGAAACACCATATATTTT. Translating gives CASSLGSRSGNTIYF. The chain employs TRBV7-9 and TRBJ1-3; D is ambiguous. V gave up 1 base and J gave up 0 bases, with 7 bases separating them. Germline CDR1 is SEHNR and CDR2 is FQNEAQ (reference sequence). The CDR3 extends over 15 amino acids.

This clone was picked up a small number of times. The chain carries TRBV19 and TRBJ2-7, with 10 bases lining up with TRBD1. V shed 7 bases and J 4 bases; nucleotides not matched to a gene: 13. This CDR3 is 16 amino acids long. The germline V gene has CDR1 LNHDA and CDR2 SQIVND (reference sequence). This CDR3 is CASTFLSGDRGYEQYF. The CDR3 DNA sequence: TGTGCCAGTACCTTCCTTTCGGGGGACAGGGGATACGAGCAGTACTTC.

The chain links TRBV5-1 to TRBJ1-6, with 7 bases fitting TRBD1. The V segment lost 0 bases and the J segment 7 bases; nucleotides outside the gene matches: 4. The CDR3 consists of 15 residues. The germline V gene has CDR1 SGHRS and CDR2 YFSETQ. This CDR3 is CASSLESGGNSPLHF. CDR3 coding DNA: TGCGCCAGCAGCTTGGAGTCAGGGGGGAATTCACCCCTCCACTTT. Variable domain in full (rest from reference TRBV5-1 and TRBJ1-6): KAGVTQTPRYLIKTRGQQVTLSCSPISGHRSVSWYQQTPGQGLQFLFEYFSETQRNKGNFPGRFSGRQFSNSRSEMNVSTLELGDSALYLCASSLESGGNSPLHFGNGTRLTVT.

This chain uses TRBV30 with TRBJ1-2; D remains unclear. Germline loops: CDR1 GTSNPN, CDR2 SVGIG (reference sequence). Trimming removed 0 bases from V and 6 bases from J, with 5 bases in between. This CDR3 comprises 11 residues. The DNA for the CDR3 is TGTGCCTGGAGTGTACTTGATGGCTACACCTTC. Its translation is CAWSVLDGYTF.

The chain combines TRBV15 with TRBJ1-1; D remains ambiguous. Trimming stripped 6 bases from V and 4 bases from J, with 12 bases between. CDR1 is LNHNV and CDR2 is YYDKDF in the germline V gene (reference sequence). The CDR3 sequence is 13 residues long. This CDR3 is CATSQIPGTEAFF. As DNA, the CDR3 is TGTGCCACCAGTCAAATCCCGGGCACTGAAGCTTTCTTT.

The count of this clone is one. This CDR3 reads CASITGNYNSPLHF. DNA of the CDR3: TGTGCCAGCATTACGGGAAACTATAATTCACCCCTCCACTTT. The J gene is TRBJ1-6, the V gene TRBV2; no definite D call. The CDR3 contains 14 residues. V gave up 7 bases and J gave up 3 bases, with 10 bases separating them. Germline assignment: CDR1 SNHLY and CDR2 FYNNEI.

The chain employs TRBV5-1 and TRBJ2-5; D is perhaps TRBD1 (6 bases). The length of the CDR3 is 15 residues. V was cut by 2 bases and J by 2 bases, with 13 bases left in between. Germline CDR1 SGHRS, CDR2 YFSETQ. CDR3 sequence (DNA): TGCGCCAGCAGCTTACTAACGACAGGACAAGAGACCCAGTACTTC. It yields the protein CASSLLTTGQETQYF.

With respect to this clone: The sample contains more than one DNA sequence encoding this CDR3. The V gene is TRBV30, the J gene TRBJ1-5, with D possibly being TRBD1 (6 bases). There are 14 residues in the CDR3. Trimming shortened V by 3 bases and J by 1 base, and 10 bases separated the two germline ends. CDR1 and CDR2 from the germline V gene are GTSNPN and SVGIG (reference sequence). CDR3: CAWSEGGSNQPQHF. CDR3 sequence (DNA): TGTGCCTGGAGCGAGGGGGGGAGCAATCAGCCCCAGCATTTT.

The chain recombines TRBV11-2 with TRBJ2-7; maybe TRBD2 (7 bases). The length of the CDR3 is 17 residues. V was clipped by 5 bases and J by 6 bases, with 26 bases between them. The germline CDR1 and CDR2 sequences are SGHAT and FQNNGV. CDR3 loop: CASSLVGAGVGSSEQYF. In DNA, the CDR3 is TGTGCCAGCAGCCTCGTGGGGGCGGGAGTAGGTTCTTCCGAGCAGTACTTC.

The genes are TRBV6-2 or TRBV6-3 and TRBJ2-2; tentatively, D is TRBD2 (6 bases). Germline V CDR1 and CDR2: MNHEY, SVGEGT. V was clipped by 5 bases and J by 6 bases, with 16 bases between them. The CDR3 covers 15 residues. Here the CDR3 reads CASSLRLGSSGELFF. The CDR3 DNA sequence: TGTGCCAGCAGTCTTCGACTAGGCTCGTCCGGGGAGCTGTTTTTT.

The V and J genes are TRBV19 and TRBJ1-6; 8 bases agree with TRBD1. The CDR3 extends over 15 amino acids. Trimming at V came to 2 bases and at J to 7 bases, leaving 4 bases not matched to a gene. Germline V gene lookup returns CDR1 LNHDA and CDR2 SQIVND (reference sequence). The CDR3 nucleotides read TGTGCCAGTAGTATAACAGGGGGACTCAATTCACCCCTCCACTTT. It yields the protein CASSITGGLNSPLHF.

The V call is TRBV28, the J call TRBJ1-1; D ambiguous. Trimming took 4 bases from V and 2 from J, leaving 14 bases between them. Germline V lookup: CDR1 MDHEN, CDR2 SYDVKM. This CDR3 contains 15 residues. For the CDR3, the DNA is TGTGCCAGCAGTTCCCCCAGAACCATTAACACTGAAGCTTTCTTT. Its protein product is CASSSPRTINTEAFF.